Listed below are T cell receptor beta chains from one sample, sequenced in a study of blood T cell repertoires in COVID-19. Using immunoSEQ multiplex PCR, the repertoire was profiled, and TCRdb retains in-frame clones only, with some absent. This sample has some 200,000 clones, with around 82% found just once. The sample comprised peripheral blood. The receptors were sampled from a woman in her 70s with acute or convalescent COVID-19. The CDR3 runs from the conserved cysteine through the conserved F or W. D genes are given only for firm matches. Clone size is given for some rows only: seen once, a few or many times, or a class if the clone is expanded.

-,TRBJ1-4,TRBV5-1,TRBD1,CASSPGQGSEKLFF,TGCGCCAGCAGCCCGGGACAGGGGAGTGAAAAACTGTTTTTT
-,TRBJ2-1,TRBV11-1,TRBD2,CASSLAFGTTLYNEQFF,TGTGCCAGCAGCTTAGCTTTCGGGACTACTCTATACAATGAGCAGTTCTTC
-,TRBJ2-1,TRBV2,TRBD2,CASSEEEGTSKFF,TGTGCCAGCAGTGAAGAGGAGGGGACTAGTAAGTTCTTC
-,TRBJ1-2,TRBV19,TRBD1,CASSDRTGGAGYGYTF,TGTGCCAGTAGTGATCGGACAGGGGGCGCCGGCTATGGCTACACCTTC
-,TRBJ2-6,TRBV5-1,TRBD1,CASSLEAGGYGANVLTF,TGCGCCAGCAGCTTGGAGGCAGGGGGATACGGGGCCAACGTCCTGACTTTC
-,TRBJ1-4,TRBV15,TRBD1,CATSRDRDITEKLFF,TGTGCCACCAGCAGGGACAGGGATATTACCGAAAAACTGTTTTTT
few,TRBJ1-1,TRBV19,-,CASKGHRATMNTEAFF,TGTGCCAGTAAAGGGCACAGGGCAACGATGAACACTGAAGCTTTCTTT
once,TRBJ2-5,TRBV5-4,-,CASSAQGRGETQYF,TGTGCCAGCAGCGCCCAGGGGCGGGGGGAGACCCAGTACTTC
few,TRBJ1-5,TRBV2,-,CASTGILNQPQHF,TGTGCCAGTACCGGGATTCTTAATCAGCCCCAGCATTTT
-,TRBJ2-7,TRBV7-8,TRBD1,CASSLADRAYEQYF,TGTGCCAGCAGCTTAGCGGACAGGGCCTACGAGCAGTACTTC
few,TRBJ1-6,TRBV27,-,CASSLSPVIYNSPLHF,TGTGCCAGCAGTTTATCACCAGTCATCTATAATTCACCCCTCCACTTT
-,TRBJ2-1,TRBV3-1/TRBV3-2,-,CASSHSLTYNEQFF,TGTGCCAGCAGCCATTCTCTAACCTACAATGAGCAGTTCTTC